This T cell receptor (beta chain) was recovered during a study of CD8+ T cells in alopecia areata. The authors extracted RNA and reverse transcribed it into cDNA as the sequencing template. Generated by immunoSEQ multiplex PCR, the TCRdb table keeps only in-frame clones and is missing some. Of approximately 120,000 clones in the sample, under 65% are singletons; the top ten hold around 5.4%. V was shortened by 4 bases and J by 7 bases, with 18 bases between the two germline ends. The CDR3 is 15 residues long. The germline V gene has CDR1 SGHRS and CDR2 YFSETQ. The treatment: oral pan-JAK inhibitor, 5-10 mg twice daily. Note on this clone: Its antigen is unidentified.

Findings of the study overall: Tofacitinib yielded significantly lower scalp clonality and fewer expanded CD8+ clones among the top 100.

The chain links TRBV5-1 to TRBJ2-1; D not certain. This receptor was obtained from a human donor with alopecia areata. The sequencing here drew on CD4+ T cells sorted from blood, taken at week 4, from a patient treated with tofacitinib. The chain's CDR3 is CASSATIALGNEQFF. For the CDR3, the DNA is TGCGCCAGCAGCGCTACTATTGCTTTGGGGAATGAGCAGTTCTTC. Combining the CDR3 with reference TRBV5-1 and TRBJ2-1 gives the whole variable domain KAGVTQTPRYLIKTRGQQVTLSCSPISGHRSVSWYQQTPGQGLQFLFEYFSETQRNKGNFPGRFSGRQFSNSRSEMNVSTLELGDSALYLCASSATIALGNEQFFGPGTRLTVL.